This TCR beta chain appears in the sequencing data of a study of shared clonotypes between healthy human individuals. In the study overall: Donors, aged 18 to 49, were a couple of women and three men. Study-level results: In having few donors, the study represented limited genetic and exposure-history diversity.

Comments on this clone: Its specificity is not known.

Assay used: immunoSEQ multiplex PCR; TCRdb lists only in-frame clones, some missing. Of fewer than 550,000 clones listed, almost 80% were seen once; the top ten hold under 15%. This CDR3 region has 15 residues. Germline V gives CDR1 GTSNPN, CDR2 SVGIG (reference sequence). V lost 2 bases and J lost 2; bases outside the gene matches: 6. This TCR came from a woman aged 40 to 49 in good health. Some clones in this sample may be carry-over from other donors' samples. Source material: PBMCs. The rearrangement uses TRBV30 and TRBJ1-1; 9 bases match TRBD1. In DNA form, the CDR3 reads TGTGCCTGGAGTAAGACGGGACAGGGAAACACTGAAGCTTTCTTT. The encoded protein is CAWSKTGQGNTEAFF.